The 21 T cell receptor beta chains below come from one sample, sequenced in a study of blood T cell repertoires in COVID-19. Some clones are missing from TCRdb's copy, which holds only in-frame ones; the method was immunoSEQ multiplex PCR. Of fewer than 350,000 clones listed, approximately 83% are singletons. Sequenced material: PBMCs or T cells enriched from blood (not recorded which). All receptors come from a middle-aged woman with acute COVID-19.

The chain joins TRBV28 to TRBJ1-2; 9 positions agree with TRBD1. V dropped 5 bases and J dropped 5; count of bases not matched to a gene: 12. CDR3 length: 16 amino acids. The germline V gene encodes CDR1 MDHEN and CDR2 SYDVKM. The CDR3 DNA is TGTGCCAGCAGTGCCCATTCGGGACAGGGCCTATATGGCTACACCTTC. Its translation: CASSAHSGQGLYGYTF.

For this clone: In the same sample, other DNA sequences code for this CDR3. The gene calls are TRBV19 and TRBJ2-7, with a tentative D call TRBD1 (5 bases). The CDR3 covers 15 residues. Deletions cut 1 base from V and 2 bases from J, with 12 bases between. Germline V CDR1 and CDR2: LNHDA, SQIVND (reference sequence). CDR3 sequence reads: CASSIGQGLTYEQYF. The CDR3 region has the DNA TGTGCCAGTAGTATAGGGCAGGGTCTTACCTACGAGCAGTACTTC.

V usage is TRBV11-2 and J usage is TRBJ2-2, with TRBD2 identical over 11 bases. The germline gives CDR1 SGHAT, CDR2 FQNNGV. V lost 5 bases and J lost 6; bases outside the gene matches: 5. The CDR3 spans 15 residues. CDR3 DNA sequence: TGTGCCAGCAGCCCCATAGCGGGAGGGGCCGGGGAGCTGTTTTTT. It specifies CASSPIAGGAGELFF.

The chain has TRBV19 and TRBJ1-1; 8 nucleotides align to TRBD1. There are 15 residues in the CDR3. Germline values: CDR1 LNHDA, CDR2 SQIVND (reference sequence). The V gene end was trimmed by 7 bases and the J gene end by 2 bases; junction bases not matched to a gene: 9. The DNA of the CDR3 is TGTGCCAGTATTCACCTCGGGACAGGTAACACTGAAGCTTTCTTT. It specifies CASIHLGTGNTEAFF.

The CDR3 sequence: CASSQIQGQHEKLFF. The CDR3 coding sequence is TGTGCCAGCAGCCAAATACAGGGGCAGCATGAAAAACTGTTTTTT. This chain joins TRBV3-1 (or the pseudogene TRBV3-2) and TRBJ1-4, with TRBD1 matching over 7 bases. V was clipped by 2 bases and J by 6 bases; unmatched bases: 6. Germline CDR1 reads LGHDT; CDR2 reads YNNKEL (reference sequence). CDR3 length: 15 amino acids.

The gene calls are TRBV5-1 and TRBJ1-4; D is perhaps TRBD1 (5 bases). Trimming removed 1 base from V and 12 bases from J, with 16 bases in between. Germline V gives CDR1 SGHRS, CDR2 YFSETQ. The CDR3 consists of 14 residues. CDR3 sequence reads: CASSLQGVRIELFF. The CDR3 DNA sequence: TGCGCCAGCAGCTTGCAAGGGGTTAGGATAGAACTGTTTTTT. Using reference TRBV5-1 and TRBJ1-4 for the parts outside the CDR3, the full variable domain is KAGVTQTPRYLIKTRGQQVTLSCSPISGHRSVSWYQQTPGQGLQFLFEYFSETQRNKGNFPGRFSGRQFSNSRSEMNVSTLELGDSALYLCASSLQGVRIELFFGSGTQLSVL.

CDR3 DNA: TGTGCCAGCAGTGAAGAGACAGGGGTTGGGGCCACTGAAGCTTTCTTT. This translates into CASSEETGVGATEAFF. This rearrangement joins TRBV2 to TRBJ1-1; 8 nucleotides align to TRBD1. The germline gives CDR1 SNHLY, CDR2 FYNNEI. V trimming: 1 base; J trimming: 4 bases; junction bases outside the gene matches: 8. The CDR3 runs 16 residues.

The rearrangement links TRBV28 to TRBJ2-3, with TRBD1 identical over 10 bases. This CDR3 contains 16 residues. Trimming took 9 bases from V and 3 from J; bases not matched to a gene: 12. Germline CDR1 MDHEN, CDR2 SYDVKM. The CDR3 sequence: CASSLTGTGDTDTQYF. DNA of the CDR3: TGTGCCAGTAGTCTTACCGGGACAGGGGATACAGATACGCAGTATTTT.

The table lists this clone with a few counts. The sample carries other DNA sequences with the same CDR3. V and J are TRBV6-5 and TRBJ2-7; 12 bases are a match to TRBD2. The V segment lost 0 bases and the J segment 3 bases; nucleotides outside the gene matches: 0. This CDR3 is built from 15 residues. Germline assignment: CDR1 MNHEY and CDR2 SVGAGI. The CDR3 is CASSYSLAGGYEQYF. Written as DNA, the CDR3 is TGTGCCAGCAGTTACTCACTAGCGGGAGGCTACGAGCAGTACTTC.

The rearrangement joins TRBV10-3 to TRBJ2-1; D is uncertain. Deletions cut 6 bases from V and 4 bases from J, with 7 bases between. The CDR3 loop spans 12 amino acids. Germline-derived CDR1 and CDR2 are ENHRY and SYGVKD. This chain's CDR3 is CAIRSVYNEQFF. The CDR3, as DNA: TGTGCCATCAGATCGGTATACAATGAGCAGTTCTTC.

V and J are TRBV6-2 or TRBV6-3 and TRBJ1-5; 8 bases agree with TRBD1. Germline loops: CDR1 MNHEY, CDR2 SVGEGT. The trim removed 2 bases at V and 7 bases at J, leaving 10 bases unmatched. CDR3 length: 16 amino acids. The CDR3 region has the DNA TGTGCCAGCAGTTACAGGGGACAGGCCTTTGGACAGCCCCAGCATTTT. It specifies CASSYRGQAFGQPQHF.

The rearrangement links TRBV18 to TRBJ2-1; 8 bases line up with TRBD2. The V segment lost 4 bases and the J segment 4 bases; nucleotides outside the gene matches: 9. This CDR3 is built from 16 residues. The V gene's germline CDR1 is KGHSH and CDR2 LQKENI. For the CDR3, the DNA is TGTGCCAGCTCACTAGCCAGCGGGAGTTTGTACAATGAGCAGTTCTTC. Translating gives CASSLASGSLYNEQFF.

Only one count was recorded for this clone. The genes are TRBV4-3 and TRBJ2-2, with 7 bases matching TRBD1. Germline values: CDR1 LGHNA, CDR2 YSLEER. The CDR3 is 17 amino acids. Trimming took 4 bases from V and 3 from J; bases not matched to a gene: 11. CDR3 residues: CASSRGPGQKYTGELFF. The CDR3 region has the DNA TGCGCCAGCAGCCGTGGACCGGGACAGAAATACACCGGGGAGCTGTTTTTT.

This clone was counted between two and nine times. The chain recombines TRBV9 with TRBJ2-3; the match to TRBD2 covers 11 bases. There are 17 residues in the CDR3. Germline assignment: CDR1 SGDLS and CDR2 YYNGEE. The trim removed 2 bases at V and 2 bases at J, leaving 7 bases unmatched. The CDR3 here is CASSVGVSGRATDTQYF. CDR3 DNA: TGTGCCAGCAGCGTGGGGGTTAGCGGGAGGGCCACAGATACGCAGTATTTT.

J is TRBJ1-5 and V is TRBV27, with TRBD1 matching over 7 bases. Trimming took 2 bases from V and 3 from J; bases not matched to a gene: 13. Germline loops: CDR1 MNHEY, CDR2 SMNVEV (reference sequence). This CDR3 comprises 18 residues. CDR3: CASSLGPLGTAHNQPQHF. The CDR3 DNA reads TGTGCCAGCAGTTTAGGTCCTCTCGGGACAGCCCACAATCAGCCCCAGCATTTT.

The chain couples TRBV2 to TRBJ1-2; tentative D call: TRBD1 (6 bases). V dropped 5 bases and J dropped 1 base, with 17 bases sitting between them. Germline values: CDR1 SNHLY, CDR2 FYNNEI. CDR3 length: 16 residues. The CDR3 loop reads CASSLGGQFDNYGYTF. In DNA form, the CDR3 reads TGTGCCAGCAGTCTCGGCGGACAGTTTGATAACTATGGCTACACCTTC.

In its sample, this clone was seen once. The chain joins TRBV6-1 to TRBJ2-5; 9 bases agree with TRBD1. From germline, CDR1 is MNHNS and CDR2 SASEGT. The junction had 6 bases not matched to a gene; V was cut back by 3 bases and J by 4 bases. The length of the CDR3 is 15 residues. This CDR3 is CASSEWDRVLETQYF. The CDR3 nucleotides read TGTGCCAGCAGTGAGTGGGACAGGGTCCTAGAGACCCAGTACTTC.

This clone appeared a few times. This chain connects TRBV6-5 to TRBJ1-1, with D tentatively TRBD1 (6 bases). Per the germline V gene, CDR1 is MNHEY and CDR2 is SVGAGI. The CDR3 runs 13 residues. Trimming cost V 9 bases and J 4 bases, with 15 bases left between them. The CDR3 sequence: CASEQGGGTEAFF. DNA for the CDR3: TGTGCCAGTGAACAGGGCGGGGGCACTGAAGCTTTCTTT.

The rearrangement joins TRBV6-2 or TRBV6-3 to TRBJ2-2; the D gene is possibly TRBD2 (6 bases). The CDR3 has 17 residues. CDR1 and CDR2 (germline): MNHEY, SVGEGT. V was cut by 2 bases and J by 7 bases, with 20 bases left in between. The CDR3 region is CASSYPLTGGGDGELFF. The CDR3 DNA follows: TGTGCCAGCAGTTACCCGTTAACCGGGGGAGGCGACGGGGAGCTGTTTTTT.

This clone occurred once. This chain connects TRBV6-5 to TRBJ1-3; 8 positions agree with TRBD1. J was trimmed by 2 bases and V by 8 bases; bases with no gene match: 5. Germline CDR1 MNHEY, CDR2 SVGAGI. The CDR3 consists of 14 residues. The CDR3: CASGRQGTGNTIYF. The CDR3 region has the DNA TGTGCCAGCGGCCGACAGGGGACTGGAAACACCATATATTTT.

In DNA, the CDR3 is TGTGCCAGCAGTCGACACTCGGACAGCGCAGGCGGGGAGCTGTTTTTT. It is translated as CASSRHSDSAGGELFF. The chain links TRBV6-2 or TRBV6-3 to TRBJ2-2; a weak D match, TRBD1 (6 bases). Germline V gene sequence: CDR1 MNHEY, CDR2 SVGEGT. With 5 bases removed from V and 7 bases from J, the gap between germline ends came to 20 bases. The CDR3 loop spans 16 amino acids.